Following are 30 T cell receptor beta chains from one sample sequenced in a study of T cell clonality in common variable immunodeficiency. Clones were sequenced by immunoSEQ multiplex PCR, and TCRdb holds only the in-frame ones, with some missing. There are about 50,000 clones in the sample, none observed a single time. The specimen sequenced was peripheral blood mononuclear cells. The receptors here all came from a person aged 18-70 years in good health.

This clone was seen many times. The read ends 3 residues early relative to the CDR3; the germline J gene fills the gap. J is TRBJ2-7 and V is TRBV5-1; no firm D call. Germline V lookup: CDR1 SGHRS, CDR2 YFSETQ. This CDR3 comprises 19 residues. Trimming removed 4 bases at V and 3 bases at J, with 29 bases between. The sequenced part of the CDR3 DNA is TGCGCCAGCAGCCCCCAGGCAGCCCGTCGTAATTATTTAAACTACGAG. Protein sequence: CASSPQAARRNYLNYE. The entire CDR3 reads CASSPQAARRNYLNYEQYF.

This clone was observed many times. The CDR3 end is not reached by the read, which stops 3 residues before it; the germline J gene fills it in. The rearrangement links TRBV29-1 to TRBJ1-5; no definite D call. Germline assignment: CDR1 SQVTM and CDR2 ANQGSEA. This CDR3 has 13 residues. V was pared by 4 bases and J by 4 bases, with 11 bases between. CDR3 DNA (partial): TGCAGCGTTGCCTCCAATCAGAATCAGCCC. It yields the protein CSVASNQNQP. The full CDR3 is CSVASNQNQPQHF.

This clone was recorded at least ten times. The read ends 3 residues before the CDR3 terminus; that terminus is restored from the germline J gene. The chain has TRBV7-9 and TRBJ2-4; the D is unclear. The V end was cut by 1 base, the J end by 8 bases, with 9 bases between. The CDR3 is made up of 13 amino acids. Germline V gene lookup returns CDR1 SEHNR and CDR2 FQNEAQ (reference sequence). The CDR3 reads CASSLVSRDIQYF. The CDR3 DNA, read in part, is TGTGCCAGCAGCTTAGTCAGTCGGGACATT.

With regard to this clone: The read terminates 3 residues ahead of where the CDR3 ends, so the germline J gene completes it. The chain joins TRBV7-8 to TRBJ2-7; TRBD1 might be the D (5 bases). Germline V gene sequence: CDR1 SGHVS, CDR2 FQNEAQ. The CDR3 is 13 amino acids. The V and J ends lost 0 bases and 6 bases respectively, with 9 bases between them. CDR3 amino acids: CASSLATDLEQYF. CDR3 DNA, as far as it was read: TGTGCCAGCAGCTTAGCGACAGACCTCGAG.

This clone was counted at least ten times. The read ends 3 residues before the CDR3 terminus; that terminus is restored from the germline J gene. The rearrangement links TRBV18 to TRBJ2-6, with 10 nucleotides matching TRBD1. The germline V gene has CDR1 KGHSH and CDR2 LQKENI. V dropped 3 bases and J dropped 2; count of bases not matched to a gene: 4. CDR3 length: 17 residues. The CDR3 loop reads CASSPGQGTPGANVLTF. CDR3 bases read: TGTGCCAGCTCACCGGGACAGGGGACCCCTGGGGCCAACGTC.

This clone was seen at least ten times. The read halts 3 residues ahead of the CDR3 end, with the missing end drawn from the germline J gene. The rearrangement uses TRBV20-1 and TRBJ2-1; D perhaps matches TRBD2 (6 bases). Germline CDR1 and CDR2: DFQATT and SNEGSKA (reference sequence). V lost 4 bases to trimming and J lost 7 bases, with 14 bases between them. The CDR3 sequence is 13 residues long. This CDR3 reads CSAILAGSNEQFF. The sequenced CDR3 bases are TGCAGTGCTATTCTCGCGGGGAGTAATGAG.

This clone came up many times. The covered CDR3 bases are TGTGCCAGCAGCTTGAGGGGTTATTCCTACAATGAG. It specifies CASSLRGYSYNE. The full-length CDR3 reads as CASSLRGYSYNEQFF. The chain uses TRBV7-9 and TRBJ2-1; D may be TRBD1 or TRBD2 (5 bases each). The read ends 3 residues shy of where the CDR3 ends; the end is completed using the germline J gene. Germline-derived CDR1 and CDR2 are SEHNR and FQNEAQ (reference sequence). The germline V and J ends were trimmed by 3 bases and 1 base, with 10 bases remaining between them. The CDR3 contains 15 residues.

There are a few counts of this clone. The CDR3 goes on 3 residues after the read ends, and that part is filled in from the germline J gene. The chain is built from TRBV18 and TRBJ1-6, with 7 positions matching TRBD1. The CDR3 extends over 14 amino acids. Germline V gives CDR1 KGHSH, CDR2 LQKENI. The junction had 7 bases not matched to a gene; V was cut back by 4 bases and J by 10 bases. The CDR3: CASSLDREYSPLHF. The DNA read from the CDR3 is TGTGCCAGCTCACTAGACAGGGAGTACTCACCC.

Only a few counts were recorded for this clone. Coverage ceases 3 residues before the CDR3 finishes, and the germline J gene fills in the end. The chain links TRBV5-1 to TRBJ2-2, with 9 bases lining up with TRBD1. The CDR3 spans 15 residues. The V and J ends lost 3 bases and 6 bases, in that order; junction bases with no gene match: 6. In germline, CDR1 is SGHRS, CDR2 YFSETQ. CDR3: CASSSGTGKAGELFF. CDR3 DNA, as far as it was read: TGCGCCAGCAGCTCCGGGACAGGGAAGGCCGGGGAG.

For this clone: The read comes to an end 3 residues before the CDR3 does, leaving the germline J gene to fill in the end. The chain couples TRBV18 to TRBJ2-3; D perhaps matches TRBD2 (5 bases). Germline V gene sequence: CDR1 KGHSH, CDR2 LQKENI. Trimming shortened V by 0 bases and J by 5 bases, and 6 bases separated the two germline ends. This CDR3 is 13 amino acids long. CDR3 DNA, as far as it was read: TGTGCCAGCTCACCACCGGCGGGAGATACG. Translation gives CASSPPAGDT. The entire CDR3 sequence reads CASSPPAGDTQYF.

This clone was recorded many times. The read ends 3 residues early relative to the CDR3; the germline J gene fills the gap. This chain uses TRBV7-3 with TRBJ1-1; TRBD1 matches 7 bases. The germline V gene encodes CDR1 SGHTA and CDR2 FQGTGA. The CDR3 is 13 residues long. J was trimmed by 5 bases and V by 5 bases; bases with no gene match: 5. This chain's CDR3 is CASSRQGDTEAFF. The covered CDR3 bases are TGTGCCAGCAGCCGACAGGGAGATACTGAA.

A few counts support this clone. The read comes to an end 3 residues before the CDR3 does, leaving the germline J gene to fill in the end. The V call is TRBV7-6, the J call TRBJ1-4; D gene uncertain. Germline assignment: CDR1 SGHVS and CDR2 FNYEAQ. The CDR3 length is 14 residues. CDR3: CASSLAVTNSPLFF. CDR3 DNA (partial): TGTGCCAGCAGCTTAGCGGTCACTAATTCACCA.

CDR3 residues: CASSTTGALDTEAFF. The part of the CDR3 DNA that was read is TGTGCCAGTAGTACAACAGGGGCCCTAGACACTGAA. The chain links TRBV19 to TRBJ1-1, with 7 bases that match TRBD1. The read finishes 3 residues shy of the CDR3 end, and the germline J gene is used to complete it. This CDR3 is 15 amino acids long. CDR1 and CDR2 (germline): LNHDA, SQIVND (reference sequence). With V trimmed by 4 bases and J by 3 bases, 8 bases remained unmatched.

This clone was observed at least ten times. The CDR3: CSVDRSNYGYTF. CDR3 bases read: TGCAGCGTAGACAGGTCTAACTATGGC. The chain uses TRBV29-1 and TRBJ1-2; tentative D call: TRBD1 (6 bases). The read is 3 residues too short to cover the CDR3 end, so that end is filled in from the germline J gene. CDR1 is SQVTM, CDR2 ANQGSEA, per germline. V shed 6 bases and J shed 0 bases, with 8 bases lying between them. This CDR3 is built from 12 residues.

On this clone: The DNA ends 3 residues before the CDR3 does, and the rest of the CDR3 is filled in from the germline J gene. The chain recombines TRBV10-3 with TRBJ2-7; TRBD1 agrees at 9 bases. With 6 bases clipped from V and 4 bases from J, the junction kept 19 bases outside the gene matches. The CDR3 spans 18 residues. Germline V gives CDR1 ENHRY, CDR2 SYGVKD. The CDR3 is CAIRWGQGEAGSVYEQYF. The CDR3 DNA, read in part, is TGTGCCATCAGGTGGGGACAGGGCGAAGCGGGGAGCGTATACGAG.

This clone was recorded many times. From the germline J gene comes the end of the CDR3, since the read stops 3 residues before it. This chain uses TRBV18 with TRBJ2-5, with 7 bases lining up with TRBD1. Germline V lookup: CDR1 KGHSH, CDR2 LQKENI. V shed 6 bases, J shed 3 bases, and the junction held 7 bases outside the gene matches. This CDR3 comprises 14 residues. The CDR3: CASSPTGQKETQYF. The DNA read from the CDR3 is TGTGCCAGCTCCCCTACGGGACAGAAAGAGACC.

Ten or more counts support this clone. The read comes to an end 3 residues before the CDR3 does, leaving the germline J gene to fill in the end. V is TRBV18 and J is TRBJ2-1; D is ambiguous. V was trimmed by 3 bases and J by 0 bases, leaving 9 bases between them. The CDR3 loop spans 15 amino acids. Per germline, CDR1 KGHSH and CDR2 LQKENI. CDR3 DNA (partial): TGTGCCAGCTCACCCGGGTGGAGCTCCTACAATGAG. It encodes CASSPGWSSYNE. In full, the CDR3 is CASSPGWSSYNEQFF.

There are many counts of this clone. The CDR3 reads CASSQESSGSRTDTQYF. The CDR3 bases that were read are TGTGCCAGCAGCCAAGAGTCTAGCGGGAGTAGGACAGATACG. The V gene is TRBV4-2, the J gene TRBJ2-3; 10 nucleotides align to TRBD2. The read terminates 3 residues ahead of where the CDR3 ends, so the germline J gene completes it. Unmatched junction bases numbered 6, after V lost 0 bases and J lost 3 bases. Germline lookup yields CDR1 LGHNA and CDR2 YNFKEQ. The CDR3 is 17 residues long.

This clone was picked up many times. The CDR3 end lies 3 residues beyond the end of the read and is filled in from the germline J gene. The rearrangement joins TRBV30 to TRBJ2-1; TRBD2 matches 11 bases. J gave up 3 bases and V 5 bases, and 12 bases lay outside the gene matches. Germline V gives CDR1 GTSNPN, CDR2 SVGIG (reference sequence). This CDR3 comprises 17 residues. CDR3 DNA (partial): TGTGCCTGGGATCTAGCGGGGGGAATACCCTTCTACAATGAG. It translates to CAWDLAGGIPFYNE. The CDR3, in full, reads CAWDLAGGIPFYNEQFF.

This clone was detected many times. The read ends 3 residues before the CDR3 terminus; that terminus is restored from the germline J gene. The chain joins TRBV12-3 or TRBV12-4 to TRBJ2-1, with TRBD2 as a possible D gene (7 bases). The CDR3 has 15 residues. V lost 3 bases to trimming and J lost 6 bases, with 15 bases between them. Partial CDR3 DNA: TGTGCCAGCAGTTTTCTCGGGGGGCATATCAATGAG. Amino acids: CASSFLGGHINE. The complete CDR3 sequence is CASSFLGGHINEQFF.

This clone was seen ten or more times. The missing CDR3 end, 3 residues past where the read stops, is filled in from the germline J gene. The chain couples TRBV29-1 to TRBJ1-2; D is perhaps TRBD1 (6 bases). Per the germline V gene, CDR1 is SQVTM and CDR2 is ANQGSEA. CDR3 size: 12 residues. CDR3 region: CSVDRGFGGYTF. Incomplete CDR3 DNA: TGCAGCGTTGATAGGGGGTTCGGCGGC.

This clone has at least ten counts. The CDR3 is cut off 3 residues early in the read; its end comes from the germline J gene. The chain couples TRBV29-1 to TRBJ2-1, with TRBD2 identical over 9 bases. The length of the CDR3 is 15 residues. The germline V gene has CDR1 SQVTM and CDR2 ANQGSEA. Trimming removed 6 bases from V and 0 bases from J; junction bases left unmatched: 6. The sequenced CDR3 bases are TGCAGCGTACTAGCGGGCGCAAGCTCCTACAATGAG. Its protein is CSVLAGASSYNE. In full, the CDR3 is CSVLAGASSYNEQFF.

This clone has ten or more counts. The sequenced fragment ends 3 residues before the CDR3 boundary, so the rest is inferred from the germline J gene. This chain joins TRBV20-1 and TRBJ2-5, with 8 bases that match TRBD2. J lost 5 bases, V lost 6 bases, and 5 bases had no gene match. This CDR3 is 12 amino acids long. CDR1 and CDR2 from the germline V gene are DFQATT and SNEGSKA (reference sequence). The CDR3 sequence is CSAPGGEETQYF. The CDR3 DNA, read in part, is TGCAGTGCCCCGGGGGGGGAGGAGACC.

This clone turned up a few times. The read ends 3 residues early relative to the CDR3; the germline J gene fills the gap. The chain is built from TRBV7-6 and TRBJ1-1; D unresolved. The CDR3 sequence is 14 residues long. Trimming stripped 5 bases from V and 1 base from J, with 11 bases between. Germline V gene lookup returns CDR1 SGHVS and CDR2 FNYEAQ. The CDR3 loop is CASSPRATNTEAFF. The sequenced part of the CDR3 DNA is TGTGCCAGCAGCCCACGAGCGACGAACACTGAA.

This clone was seen ten or more times. With the read ending 3 residues before the CDR3 end, the germline J gene is used to fill in that end. The genes are TRBV19 and TRBJ2-7; 11 bases are shared with TRBD2. This CDR3 region has 17 residues. The germline V gene has CDR1 LNHDA and CDR2 SQIVND (reference sequence). The trim removed 3 bases at V and 2 bases at J, leaving 9 bases unmatched. The CDR3 sequence is CASSIRLAGSTPYEQYF. The sequenced CDR3 bases are TGTGCCAGTAGTATCAGACTAGCGGGATCGACCCCCTACGAG.

Here the CDR3 reads CASSKTRDSANYGYTF. CDR3 bases read: TGTGCCAGCTCAAAAACCCGGGACAGTGCTAACTATGGC. V usage is TRBV18 and J usage is TRBJ1-2; 7 nucleotides line up with TRBD1. The observed sequence ends 3 residues before the CDR3 terminus, with the missing tail filled in from the germline J gene. CDR1 is KGHSH, CDR2 LQKENI, per germline. Trimming at V came to 5 bases and at J to 0 bases, leaving 9 bases not matched to a gene. The CDR3 extends over 16 amino acids.

The CDR3 loop reads CASSVASTSSYEQYF. The DNA read from the CDR3 is TGCGCCAGCAGCGTGGCTTCGACTAGCTCCTACGAG. V is TRBV5-1 and J is TRBJ2-7; TRBD2 might be the D (6 bases). Coverage ceases 3 residues before the CDR3 finishes, and the germline J gene fills in the end. This CDR3 is built from 15 residues. V lost 4 bases to trimming and J lost 0 bases, with 14 bases between them. Germline CDR1 reads SGHRS; CDR2 reads YFSETQ.

This clone was observed at least ten times. The read falls 3 residues short of the CDR3 end, and the missing part is taken from the germline J gene. The V call is TRBV28, the J call TRBJ2-1; 11 bases match TRBD2. J lost 5 bases, V lost 5 bases, and 5 bases had no gene match. CDR3 length: 15 amino acids. Looked up from germline, CDR1 is MDHEN and CDR2 is SYDVKM. CDR3 residues: CASSLGTSGNNEQFF. The sequenced part of the CDR3 DNA is TGTGCCAGCAGTCTCGGGACTAGCGGAAACAATGAG.

This clone was found many times. From the germline J gene comes the end of the CDR3, since the read stops 3 residues before it. This chain joins TRBV30 and TRBJ2-6, with a tentative D call TRBD2 (6 bases). Germline V CDR1 and CDR2: GTSNPN, SVGIG (reference sequence). Trimming took off 8 bases at V and 1 base at J, with 18 bases between the two ends. The CDR3 has 16 residues. The CDR3 spells CAGGLQALSGANVLTF. The sequenced part of the CDR3 DNA is TGTGCCGGGGGACTTCAGGCCCTTTCTGGGGCCAACGTC.

This clone was detected many times. From the germline J gene comes the end of the CDR3, since the read stops 3 residues before it. This chain links TRBV13 with TRBJ2-7; 10 bases line up with TRBD2. Germline V gene lookup returns CDR1 PRHDT and CDR2 FYEKMQ (reference sequence). V lost 5 bases, J lost 5 bases, and 12 bases stayed unmatched. This CDR3 is 16 amino acids long. The CDR3 is CASSPYLRAGGDEQYF. The DNA read from the CDR3 is TGTGCCAGCAGCCCCTACCTCAGAGCGGGGGGGGACGAG.